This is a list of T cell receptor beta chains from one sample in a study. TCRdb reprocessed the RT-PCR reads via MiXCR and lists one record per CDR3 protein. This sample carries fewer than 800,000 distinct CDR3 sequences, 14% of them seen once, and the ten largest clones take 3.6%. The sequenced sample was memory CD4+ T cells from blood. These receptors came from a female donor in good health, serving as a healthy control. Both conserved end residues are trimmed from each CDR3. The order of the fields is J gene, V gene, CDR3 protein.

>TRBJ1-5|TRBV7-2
ASSLEVGAVQPQH
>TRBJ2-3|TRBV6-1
ASATSGSTDTQY
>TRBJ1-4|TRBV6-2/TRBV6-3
ASSYGTGGHEKLF
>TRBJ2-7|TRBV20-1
SASSPTRGIFDDQY
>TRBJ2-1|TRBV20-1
SAREGLNHNNEQF
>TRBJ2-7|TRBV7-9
ASSSSDRVLSYEQY
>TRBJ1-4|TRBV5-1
ASSPSRQNNEKLF
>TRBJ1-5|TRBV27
ASSLPRGGRNQPQH
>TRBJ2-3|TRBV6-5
ASSYLRAEDTQY
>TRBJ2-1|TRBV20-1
SAERDIYNEQF
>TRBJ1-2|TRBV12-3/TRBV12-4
ASSLGQGANYGYT
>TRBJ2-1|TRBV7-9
ASSSQGGEF
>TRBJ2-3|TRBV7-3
ASSATSTDTQY
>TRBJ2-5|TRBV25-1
ASSEVFGSSGSGETQY
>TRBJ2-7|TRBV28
ASSDPGQGHEQY
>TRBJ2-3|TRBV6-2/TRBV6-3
ASSLPSGGTDTQY
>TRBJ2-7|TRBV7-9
ASSHGDGTYEQY
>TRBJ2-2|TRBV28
ATSGTTNTGELF
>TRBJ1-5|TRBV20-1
SAPDRGDQPQH
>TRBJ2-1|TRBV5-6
ASQQRPEYNEQF
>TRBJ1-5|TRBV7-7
ASSSRQGRPAQH
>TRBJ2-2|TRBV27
ASRDRTGLYGELF
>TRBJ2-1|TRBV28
ASSLWGDSYNEQF
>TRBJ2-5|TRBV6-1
ASSAGGGIRETQY
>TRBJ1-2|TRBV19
ASSRFPYGYT
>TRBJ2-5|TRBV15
ATSRGQGIETQY
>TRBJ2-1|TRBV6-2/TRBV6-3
ASSRKRQNYNEQF
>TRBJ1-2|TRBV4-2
ASSQGQGTPYGYT
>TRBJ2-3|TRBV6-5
ASRPGLAESTDTQY
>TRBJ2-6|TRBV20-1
SARDKYRVGMAGANVLT